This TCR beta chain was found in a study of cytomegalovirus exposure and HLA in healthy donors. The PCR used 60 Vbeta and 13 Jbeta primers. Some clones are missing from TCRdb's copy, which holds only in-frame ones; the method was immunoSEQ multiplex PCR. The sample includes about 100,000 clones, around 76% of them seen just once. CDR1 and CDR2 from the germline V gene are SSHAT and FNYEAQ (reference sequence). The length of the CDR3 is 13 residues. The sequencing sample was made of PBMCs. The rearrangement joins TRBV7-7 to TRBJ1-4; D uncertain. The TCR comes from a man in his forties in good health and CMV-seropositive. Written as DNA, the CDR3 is TGTCGGAGTCCACCTGCAACTAATGAAAAACTGTTTTTT. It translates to CRSPPATNEKLFF.